This T cell receptor beta chain derives from a study of technical replicates of blood from a few donors. Clones were read by immunoSEQ multiplex PCR, and TCRdb kept only the in-frame ones, dropping some. The table shows tens of thousands of clones, with over 75% occurring only once. The germline V gene encodes CDR1 GTSNPN and CDR2 SVGIG (reference sequence). The CDR3 has 14 residues. The TCR comes from a human donor in good health. Some clones in this sample may be carry-over from other donors' samples. The sample comprised PBMCs. This rearrangement joins TRBV30 to TRBJ2-1; tentatively, D is TRBD2 (6 bases). CDR3 DNA sequence: TGTGCTATAGATACTAGCTACTCCTACAATGAGCAGTTCTTC. Encoded protein: CAIDTSYSYNEQFF.